The rows below give T cell receptor beta chains drawn from one sample of a study of neurological immune-mediated disorders. TCRdb re-called the 5' RACE reads with MiXCR, one entry per CDR3 protein. The data hold about 79,000 distinct CDR3 sequences, with roughly 15% observed a single time. Sequencing used PBMCs. The receptors here all came from a woman aged 50 to 60 in good health. Each CDR3 is given with its conserved first and last residue. A D gene is named only where the DNA matches it firmly. Only part of the rows carry a size: once, few, many, or a class if the clone is expanded.

V,size,J,D,length,CDR3,DNA
TRBV5-1,many,TRBJ2-3,NA,15,CASSLELSMADTQYF,TGCGCCAGCAGCTTGGAACTAAGCATGGCAGATACGCAGTATTTT
TRBV5-1,many,TRBJ2-3,NA,15,CASSRIGRGTDTQYF,TGCGCCAGCAGCCGAATCGGTCGGGGCACGGATACGCAGTATTTT
TRBV28,many,TRBJ1-2,NA,13,CAILGTVDYGYTF,TGTGCCATCCTAGGGACTGTTGACTATGGCTACACCTTC
TRBV27,few,TRBJ2-3,NA,14,CASSPYTVTDTQYF,TGTGCCAGCAGTCCCTATACAGTCACAGATACGCAGTATTTT
TRBV20-1,many,TRBJ2-5,NA,12,CSGILVRETQYF,TGCAGTGGGATACTAGTCCGGGAGACCCAGTACTTC
TRBV15,NA,TRBJ1-5,NA,15,CATSRVKRGEQPQHF,TGTGCCACCAGCAGAGTCAAGAGAGGAGAGCAGCCCCAGCATTTT
TRBV7-2,many,TRBJ2-4,NA,16,CASSRPIGGGGNIQYF,TGTGCCAGCAGCCGCCCCATCGGAGGAGGCGGAAACATTCAGTACTTC
TRBV20-1,many,TRBJ1-1,NA,16,CSARESVREIGTEAFF,TGCAGTGCTAGAGAGTCGGTTCGGGAGATTGGGACTGAAGCTTTCTTT
TRBV20-1,NA,TRBJ2-4,NA,15,CSARVSGLSKNIQYF,TGCAGTGCTAGGGTTAGTGGCCTATCCAAAAACATTCAGTACTTC
TRBV5-1,many,TRBJ1-5,NA,15,CASSRDGGDYQPQHF,TGCGCCAGCAGCCGGGACGGTGGAGACTATCAGCCCCAGCATTTT
TRBV5-1,many,TRBJ1-4,TRBD1,15,CASSSLGQSHEKLFF,TGCGCCAGCAGCTCGCTGGGACAGTCACATGAAAAACTGTTTTTT
TRBV20-1,many,TRBJ2-6,NA,14,CSARQASGANVLTF,TGCAGTGCCCGCCAGGCCTCTGGGGCCAACGTCCTGACTTTC
TRBV2,NA,TRBJ1-4,NA,16,CASSGRQVATNEKLFF,TGTGCCAGCAGTGGACGACAGGTTGCAACTAATGAAAAACTGTTTTTT
TRBV20-1,NA,TRBJ1-1,NA,14,CSASLLSGGTEAFF,TGCAGTGCTAGTTTACTTTCGGGGGGAACTGAAGCTTTCTTT
TRBV7-9,many,TRBJ1-3,TRBD1,16,CASSLWTGLTGNTIYF,TGTGCCAGCAGCTTATGGACAGGGTTAACTGGAAACACCATATATTTT
TRBV5-1,many,TRBJ1-1,NA,14,CASSATGPRIEAFF,TGCGCCAGCAGCGCGACAGGTCCCCGTATTGAAGCTTTCTTT
TRBV28,NA,TRBJ2-7,NA,12,CASSRGTLEQYF,TGTGCCAGCAGTCGGGGTACCCTGGAGCAGTACTTC
TRBV28,many,TRBJ2-2,NA,16,CASNIQGWGSHGELFF,TGTGCCAGCAACATCCAGGGTTGGGGTAGTCACGGGGAGCTGTTTTTT
TRBV7-2,once,TRBJ2-2,NA,13,CASSSATPGELFF,TGTGCCAGCAGCTCCGCCACACCCGGGGAGCTGTTTTTT
TRBV28,many,TRBJ1-6,TRBD1,16,CASSLITGQGGSPLHF,TGTGCCAGCAGTTTAATAACGGGACAGGGAGGATCACCCCTCCACTTT
TRBV20-1,many,TRBJ2-3,TRBD2,14,CSATFGGGPDTQYF,TGCAGTGCAACTTTTGGCGGGGGGCCGGATACGCAGTATTTT
TRBV20-1,few,TRBJ2-1,TRBD2,13,CSASSGRRGEQFF,TGCAGTGCTTCCAGCGGGAGGCGGGGTGAGCAGTTCTTC
TRBV4-1,NA,TRBJ2-2,NA,13,CASRTGRAGELFF,TGCGCCAGCAGAACAGGGAGAGCCGGGGAGCTGTTTTTT